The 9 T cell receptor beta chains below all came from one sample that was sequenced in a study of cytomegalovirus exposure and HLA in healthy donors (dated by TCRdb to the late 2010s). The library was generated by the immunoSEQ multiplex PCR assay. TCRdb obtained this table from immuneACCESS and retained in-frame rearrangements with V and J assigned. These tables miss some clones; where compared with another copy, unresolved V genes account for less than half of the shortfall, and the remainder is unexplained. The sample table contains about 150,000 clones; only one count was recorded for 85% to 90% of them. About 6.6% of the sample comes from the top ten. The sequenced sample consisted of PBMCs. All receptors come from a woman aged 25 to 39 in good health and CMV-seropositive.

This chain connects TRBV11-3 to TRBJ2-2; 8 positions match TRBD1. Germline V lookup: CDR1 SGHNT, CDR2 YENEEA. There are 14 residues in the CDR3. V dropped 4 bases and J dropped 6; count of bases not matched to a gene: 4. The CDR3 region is CASSSTGGSGELFF. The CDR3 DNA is TGTGCCAGCAGCTCAACAGGGGGGTCCGGGGAGCTGTTTTTT.

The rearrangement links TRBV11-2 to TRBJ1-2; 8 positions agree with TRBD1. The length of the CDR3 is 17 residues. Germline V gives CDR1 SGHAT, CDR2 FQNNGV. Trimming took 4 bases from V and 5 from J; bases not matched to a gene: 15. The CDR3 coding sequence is TGTGCCAGCAGCTCCTCAGGGGCCGGACAGGGTCGGTATGGCTACACCTTC. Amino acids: CASSSSGAGQGRYGYTF.

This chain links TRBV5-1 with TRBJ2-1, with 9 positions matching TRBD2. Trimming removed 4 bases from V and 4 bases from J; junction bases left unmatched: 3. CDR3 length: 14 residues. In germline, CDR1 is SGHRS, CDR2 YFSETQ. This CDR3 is CASSGLAGYNEQFF. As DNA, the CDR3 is TGCGCCAGCAGCGGGCTAGCGGGGTACAATGAGCAGTTCTTC. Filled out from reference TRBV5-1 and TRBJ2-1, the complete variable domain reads KAGVTQTPRYLIKTRGQQVTLSCSPISGHRSVSWYQQTPGQGLQFLFEYFSETQRNKGNFPGRFSGRQFSNSRSEMNVSTLELGDSALYLCASSGLAGYNEQFFGPGTRLTVL.

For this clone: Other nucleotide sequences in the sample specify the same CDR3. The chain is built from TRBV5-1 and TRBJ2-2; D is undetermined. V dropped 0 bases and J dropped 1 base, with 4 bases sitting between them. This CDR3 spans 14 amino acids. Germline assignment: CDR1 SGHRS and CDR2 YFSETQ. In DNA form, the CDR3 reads TGCGCCAGCAGCTTGGCGGGGAACACCGGGGAGCTGTTTTTT. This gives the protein CASSLAGNTGELFF.

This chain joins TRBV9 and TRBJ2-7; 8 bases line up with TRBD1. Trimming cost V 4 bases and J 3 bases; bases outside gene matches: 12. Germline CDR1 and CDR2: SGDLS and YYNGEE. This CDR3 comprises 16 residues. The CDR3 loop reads CASSPQGASSNYEQYF. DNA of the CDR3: TGTGCCAGCAGCCCGCAGGGGGCAAGCAGTAACTACGAGCAGTACTTC.

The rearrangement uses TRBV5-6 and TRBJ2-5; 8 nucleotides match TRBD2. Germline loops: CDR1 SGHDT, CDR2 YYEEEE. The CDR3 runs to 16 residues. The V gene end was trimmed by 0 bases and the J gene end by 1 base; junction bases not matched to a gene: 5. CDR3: CASSLVASGPQETQYF. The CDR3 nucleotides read TGTGCCAGCAGCTTGGTGGCTAGCGGGCCCCAAGAGACCCAGTACTTC.

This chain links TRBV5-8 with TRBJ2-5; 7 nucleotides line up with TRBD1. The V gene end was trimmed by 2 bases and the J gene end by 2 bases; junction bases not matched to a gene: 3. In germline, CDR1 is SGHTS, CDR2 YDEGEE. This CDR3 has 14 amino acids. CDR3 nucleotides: TGTGCCAGCAGCTTAAACAGGGGTCAAGAGACCCAGTACTTC. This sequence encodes CASSLNRGQETQYF.

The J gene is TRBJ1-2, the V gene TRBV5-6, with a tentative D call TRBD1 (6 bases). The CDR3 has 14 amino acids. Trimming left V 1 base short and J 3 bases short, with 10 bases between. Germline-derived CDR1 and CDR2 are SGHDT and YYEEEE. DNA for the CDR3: TGTGCCAGCAGCTTGTTCCAGGGGTACTATGGCTACACCTTC. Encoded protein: CASSLFQGYYGYTF.

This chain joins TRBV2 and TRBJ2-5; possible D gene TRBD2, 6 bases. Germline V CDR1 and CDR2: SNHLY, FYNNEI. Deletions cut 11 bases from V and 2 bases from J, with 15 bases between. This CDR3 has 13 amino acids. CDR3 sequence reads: CAGSRGRQETQYF. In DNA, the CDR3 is TGTGCCGGTTCCCGGGGGAGACAAGAGACCCAGTACTTC.